This TCR beta chain was retrieved from a study of blood T cell repertoires in COVID-19. Study information: Samples of COVID-19 (acute and convalescent) were obtained from the United States, Italy and Spain.

A single count supports this clone. The authors' processing: Nucleated cell number was recorded as an estimate derived from reference gene primer amplification. Clones were read by immunoSEQ multiplex PCR, and TCRdb kept only the in-frame ones, dropping some. V, J and clone size reflect that table, while D and trimming were determined from the DNA. The sample consists of fewer than 60,000 clones, roughly 87% of them appearing once. The V gene's germline CDR1 is SGDLS and CDR2 YYNGEE. The CDR3 has 13 residues. Trimming left V 0 bases short and J 9 bases short, with 10 bases between. The origin of this receptor is a human donor with acute or convalescent COVID-19. The donor label of this sample is uncertain. Source material: peripheral blood. The chain uses TRBV9 and TRBJ1-3; TRBD1 might be the D (5 bases). The CDR3 DNA sequence: TGTGCCAGCAGCGTAGGGGGCTTACCCACCATATATTTT. Translated: CASSVGGLPTIYF.